One T cell receptor (beta chain) is described in this entry. Its antigen remains unidentified. This entry comes from a study of T cell responses to AZD1222 COVID-19 vaccine. Combined were second doses at about 4 or about 12 weeks. The study's findings and limits: The study sampled repertoires only after the peak T cell response.

Profiling relied on immunoSEQ multiplex PCR, and the TCRdb table lists in-frame clones only, not all of them. The table lists about 78,000 clones, approximately 90% of them singletons. The V end lost 0 bases, the J end lost 1 base, and 24 bases lay between the germline ends. The CDR3 contains 20 residues. Germline lookup yields CDR1 LNHNV and CDR2 YYDKDF (reference sequence). The clonotype was recovered from an adult who received the AZD1222 COVID-19 vaccine. The specimen comprised peripheral blood, sampled 28 days after the second AZD1222 dose. The genes are TRBV15 and TRBJ1-1; D is unclear. The CDR3 coding sequence is TGTGCCACCAGCAGAGAGCTTTTTGACCCGAGTTCGACCGGGAACACTGAAGCTTTCTTT. This translates into CATSRELFDPSSTGNTEAFF.